These 11 T cell receptor beta chains came from one sample sequenced in a study of cytomegalovirus exposure and HLA in healthy donors. A multiplex PCR was run with 60 Vbeta primers and 13 Jbeta primers. Profiled with immunoSEQ multiplex PCR; TCRdb holds only in-frame clones, not every one. The sample table includes just over 150,000 clones. The sample was PBMCs. The receptors stem from a man aged 30-40 years in good health and CMV-seronegative.

The V and J genes are TRBV7-2 and TRBJ2-1; D possibly corresponds to TRBD2 (6 bases). V shed 6 bases and J shed 10 bases, with 10 bases lying between them. The CDR3 contains 11 residues. Germline-derived CDR1 and CDR2 are SGHTA and FQGNSA. CDR3 in amino acids: CASRGLNEQFF. CDR3 nucleotides: TGTGCCAGCAGAGGACTAAACGAGCAGTTCTTC.

This sequence joins TRBV29-1 and TRBJ2-1; D remains unclear. Germline V lookup: CDR1 SQVTM, CDR2 ANQGSEA. CDR3 length: 12 amino acids. The germline V and J ends were trimmed by 4 bases and 8 bases, with 12 bases remaining between them. Written as DNA, the CDR3 is TGCAGCGTTGCGAGTAGGCAGGATGAGCAGTTCTTC. Translating it yields CSVASRQDEQFF.

The rearrangement uses TRBV7-8 and TRBJ1-3, with D uncertain. The V end lost 4 bases, the J end lost 1 base, and 11 bases lay between the germline ends. Germline-derived CDR1 and CDR2 are SGHVS and FQNEAQ. There are 15 residues in the CDR3. CDR3 region: CASSSRGFSGNTIYF. In DNA form, the CDR3 reads TGTGCCAGCAGCTCCCGAGGCTTTTCTGGAAACACCATATATTTT.

The chain uses TRBV5-4 and TRBJ1-1; 7 nucleotides match TRBD1. This CDR3 is 12 amino acids long. V lost 4 bases, J lost 5 bases, and 2 bases stayed unmatched. Germline loops: CDR1 SGHNT, CDR2 YYREEE (reference sequence). The chain's CDR3 is CASSVQGTEAFF. The CDR3 region has the DNA TGTGCCAGCAGCGTACAGGGGACTGAAGCTTTCTTT.

CDR3 DNA: TGTGCCAGCATCCCAACAGGGGGCGCCGCTGGCTACACCTTC. It yields the protein CASIPTGGAAGYTF. The rearrangement links TRBV6-6 to TRBJ1-2; 9 nucleotides align to TRBD1. The CDR3 spans 14 residues. The V gene's germline CDR1 is MNHNY and CDR2 SVGAGI (reference sequence). With 7 bases clipped from V and 7 bases from J, the junction kept 10 bases outside the gene matches.

CDR3 DNA sequence: TGTGCCAGTAAGGGACAGATACTTAACTATGGCTACACCTTC. This gives the protein CASKGQILNYGYTF. The chain links TRBV19 to TRBJ1-2; 7 bases agree with TRBD1. The CDR3 is 14 amino acids. Germline V gene data show CDR1 as LNHDA and CDR2 as SQIVND (reference sequence). The V segment lost 7 bases and the J segment 1 base; nucleotides outside the gene matches: 6.

V and J are TRBV9 and TRBJ1-2; TRBD1 matches 7 bases. The J segment lost 4 bases and the V segment lost 6 bases, leaving 18 bases of the junction unmatched. The CDR3 is 17 amino acids. In germline, CDR1 is SGDLS, CDR2 YYNGEE. The CDR3 region has the DNA TGTGCCAGCACCCCCTTGGAGACAGGGCCCGGAGGCTATGGCTACACCTTC. This sequence encodes CASTPLETGPGGYGYTF.

The CDR3 protein is CATKALTGDKNIQYF. As DNA, the CDR3 is TGTGCCACCAAGGCCCTCACAGGGGACAAAAACATTCAGTACTTC. The chain couples TRBV6-1 to TRBJ2-4; 7 bases align to TRBD1. There are 15 residues in the CDR3. Germline V gene lookup returns CDR1 MNHNS and CDR2 SASEGT. V lost 10 bases and J lost 3; bases outside the gene matches: 12.

The V call is TRBV27, the J call TRBJ2-1; a weak D match, TRBD1 (6 bases). V lost 6 bases, J lost 7 bases, and 16 bases lay in between. CDR3 size: 14 residues. Looked up from germline, CDR1 is MNHEY and CDR2 is SMNVEV (reference sequence). CDR3 in DNA: TGTGCCAGCAGACCCCAGTGGACAGTAAATGAGCAGTTCTTC. Amino acid sequence: CASRPQWTVNEQFF.

The chain links TRBV7-2 to TRBJ2-7; TRBD2 matches at 14 bases. V gave up 4 bases and J gave up 1 base; unmatched junction bases: 0. The CDR3 runs 15 residues. Germline V gene data show CDR1 as SGHTA and CDR2 as FQGNSA. The CDR3 sequence is CASSWTSGGSYEQYF. The CDR3 nucleotides are TGTGCCAGCAGCTGGACTAGCGGGGGGTCCTACGAGCAGTACTTC.

The chain employs TRBV28 and TRBJ1-2; no clear D gene. Trimming cost V 8 bases and J 8 bases, with 18 bases left between them. Germline V gene data show CDR1 as MDHEN and CDR2 as SYDVKM. This CDR3 has 13 residues. The CDR3 DNA reads TGTGCCAGCGGAGTGCGGGGAGTTAGCGGCTACACCTTC. This sequence encodes CASGVRGVSGYTF.